This T cell receptor beta chain was identified during a study of a mutant IDH1 vaccine in newly diagnosed glioma. Study-level background: Radiotherapy alone preceded vaccination by 4-6 weeks; alternatively, vaccination started with temozolomide cycles. Most had both radiotherapy and temozolomide beforehand; others had only one.

Germline values: CDR1 SGHRS, CDR2 YFSETQ. V trimming: 4 bases; J trimming: 5 bases; junction bases outside the gene matches: 12. The CDR3 length is 16 residues. Repertoires were generated with immunoSEQ multiplex PCR, while TCRdb's copy carries only in-frame clones and drops some. The sample contains 60,000 to 75,000 clones, around 87% of which appear only once. To note about this clone: Its antigen is currently unknown.

The time point: week 35, safety follow-up. Doses of 300 ug of mutant IDH1 20-mer peptide were given with topical imiquimod. There were eight vaccinations for patients, given in weeks 1, 3, 5, 7, 11, 15, 19 and 23. Sample: PBMCs, taken from a glioma patient whose treatment included an IDH1 peptide vaccine. The TCR comes from a man aged 25 to 40 with glioma. The rearrangement links TRBV5-1 to TRBJ2-1; 7 bases map to TRBD2. For the CDR3, the DNA is TGCGCCAGCAGCGCCCTAGCGGTCCAAACCCACAATGAGCAGTTCTTC. Encoded protein: CASSALAVQTHNEQFF.